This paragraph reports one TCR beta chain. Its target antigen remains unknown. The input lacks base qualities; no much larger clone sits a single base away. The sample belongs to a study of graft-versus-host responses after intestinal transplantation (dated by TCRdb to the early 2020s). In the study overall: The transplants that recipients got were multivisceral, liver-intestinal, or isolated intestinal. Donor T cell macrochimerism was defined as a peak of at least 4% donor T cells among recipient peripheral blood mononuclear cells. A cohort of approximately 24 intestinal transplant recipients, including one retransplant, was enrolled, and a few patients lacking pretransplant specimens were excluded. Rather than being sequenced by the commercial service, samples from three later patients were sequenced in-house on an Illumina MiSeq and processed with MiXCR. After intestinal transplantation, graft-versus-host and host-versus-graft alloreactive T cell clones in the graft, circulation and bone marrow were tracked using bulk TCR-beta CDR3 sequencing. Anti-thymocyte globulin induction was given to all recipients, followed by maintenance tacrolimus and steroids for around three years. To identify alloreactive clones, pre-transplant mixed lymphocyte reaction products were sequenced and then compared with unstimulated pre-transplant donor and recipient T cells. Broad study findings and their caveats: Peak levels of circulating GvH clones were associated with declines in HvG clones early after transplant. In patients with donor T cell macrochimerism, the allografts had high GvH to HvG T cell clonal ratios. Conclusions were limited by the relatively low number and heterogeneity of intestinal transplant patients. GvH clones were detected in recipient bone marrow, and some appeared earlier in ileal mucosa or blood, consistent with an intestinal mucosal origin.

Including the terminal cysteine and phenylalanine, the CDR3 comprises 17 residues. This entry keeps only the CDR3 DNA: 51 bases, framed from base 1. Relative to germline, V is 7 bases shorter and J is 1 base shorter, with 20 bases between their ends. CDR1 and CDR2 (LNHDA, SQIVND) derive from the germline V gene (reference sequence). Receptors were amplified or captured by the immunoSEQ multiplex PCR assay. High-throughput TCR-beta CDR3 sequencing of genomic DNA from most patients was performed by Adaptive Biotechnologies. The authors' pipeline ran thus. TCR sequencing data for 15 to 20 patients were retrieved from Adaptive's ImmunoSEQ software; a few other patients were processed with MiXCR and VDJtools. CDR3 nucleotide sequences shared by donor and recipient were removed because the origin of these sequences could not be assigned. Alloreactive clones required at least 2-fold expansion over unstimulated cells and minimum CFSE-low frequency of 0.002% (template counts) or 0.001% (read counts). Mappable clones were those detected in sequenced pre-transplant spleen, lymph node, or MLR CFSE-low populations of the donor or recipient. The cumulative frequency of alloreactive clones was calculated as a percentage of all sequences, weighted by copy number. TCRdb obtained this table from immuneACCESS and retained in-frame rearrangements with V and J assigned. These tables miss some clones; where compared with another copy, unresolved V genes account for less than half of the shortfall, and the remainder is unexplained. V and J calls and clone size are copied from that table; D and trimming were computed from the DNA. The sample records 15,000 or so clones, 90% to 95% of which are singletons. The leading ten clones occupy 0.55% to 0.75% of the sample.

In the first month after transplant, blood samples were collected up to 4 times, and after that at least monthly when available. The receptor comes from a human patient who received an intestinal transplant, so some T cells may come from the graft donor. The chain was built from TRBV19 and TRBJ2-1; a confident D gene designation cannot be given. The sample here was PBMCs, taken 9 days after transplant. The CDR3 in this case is CASTPAESPESYNEQFF. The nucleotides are TGTGCCAGTACCCCCGCGGAGTCCCCTGAGTCCTACAATGAGCAGTTCTTC.